Detailed here is one T cell receptor beta chain. Its antigen is not known. These data come from a study of cytomegalovirus exposure and HLA in healthy donors. CDR1 SNHLY and CDR2 FYNNEI come from the germline V gene. This CDR3 has 14 amino acids. The junction had 8 bases not matched to a gene; V was cut back by 5 bases and J by 4 bases. PCR primers comprised 60 Vbeta and 13 Jbeta primers. Method: immunoSEQ multiplex PCR; TCRdb's copy keeps in-frame clones and lacks some. The data contain 180,000 or so clones, approximately 81% of them singletons. Study observations and caveats: Reported performance of the classifier showed diagnosis of cytomegalovirus status with high specificity and sensitivity.

Sequenced input: PBMCs. V is TRBV2 and J is TRBJ2-7; 7 nucleotides agree with TRBD1. The sequence derives from a woman aged 45 to 65 in good health and CMV-seronegative. The CDR3: CASSPQGQRYEQYF. The CDR3 region has the DNA TGTGCCAGCAGTCCACAGGGACAGAGATACGAGCAGTACTTC.